The T cell receptor (beta chain) under discussion was sequenced for a study of human T cells and chemical hapten exposure (dated by TCRdb to the early 2020s). In terms of the full investigation: For sensitization, 2% DPC in acetone was applied to an approximately 2 cm by approximately 2 cm area of upper inner arm skin. Weekly therapeutic DPC doses were additionally applied to the scalp of patients throughout the approximately 24-week study period. Patch testing was done on the upper back using Finn chambers containing 0.01% DPC, and results were scored after 6 days according to International Contact Dermatitis Research Group standards. Most of the patients in the cohort were female, and the cohort covered alopecia areata with under or over 50% scalp involvement, alopecia totalis and alopecia universalis. Libraries were combined into a pool for sequencing, and differences in TCR yield between samples came mainly from small differences in library volumes within the pool. The study tracked peripheral blood TCR repertoire changes in vivo during primary and secondary sensitization to the hapten diphenylcyclopropenone (DPC) in alopecia patients. Patient blood was sampled pre-sensitization (week 0) and at 2, 6 and about 24 weeks after DPC sensitization. Blood for TCR sequencing was provided by twenty-nine alopecia patients at one to four time points (pre-sensitization, 2, 6 and 24 weeks). Study-wide conclusions, independent of this receptor: Repeated subsampling changed both the strength of the expansion versus patch-test correlation and the threshold at which the correlation became significant. Compared with pre-sensitization or healthy control sets, expanded TCRs formed significantly more large CDR3 similarity clusters, which is consistent with antigen-driven responses. A positive correlation was found between the number of PT1 expanded TCRs and patch test score, with significance reached at thresholds 8, 16 and 32 but not 4. DPC sensitization did not change how many TCRs were above 1 in 1000 frequency, and no evidence was found of alterations in global repertoire structure. Because all patients had alopecia, a presumed autoimmune disease, the immune response of the patients might differ from that of healthy individuals.

On this clonotype: There is no known antigen for this receptor. There are no base qualities to consult, and no much larger clone falls within one base.

In the paper's terms, the time point label means: patch test 1, 2 weeks after DPC sensitization. The treatment or condition tag for this specimen amounts to: therapeutic diphenylcyclopropenone sensitization with weekly scalp DPC. Blood at each patch-test visit was drawn before the patch test was applied. Patients were eligible if aged 18 to 70, diagnosed with alopecia and judged suitable for DPC therapy, and pregnant patients were excluded. Total RNA was extracted from unfractionated whole blood collected in Tempus Blood RNA tubes. Libraries were made using RACE. Sequencer: NextSeq 500. During library preparation, unique molecular identifiers were attached to individual cDNA molecules so that TCRs could be counted in a quantitative, reproducible way. Both TCR alpha and TCR beta chains were sequenced from each blood RNA sample. The original methods were these. A median of roughly 99,000 TCRs per sample was observed, with a range of roughly 20,000 to 750,000. V, J and CDR3 annotation of the TCR reads was performed with the Decombinator software suite. Every sample was subsampled to the same number of TCRs (28,000) for the PS versus PT1 abundance plots. Expanded TCRs were defined as absent before sensitization and observed at least eight times at the 2-week time point. TCRdb itself trimmed the public reads at Q25 with fastp, ran MiXCR and retained productive beta chains. Merged by CDR3 protein, the rows form single entries marked with the most common genes and DNA. TCRdb's processing, not the authors' own work, is the source of the V and J calls. The sample table records fewer than 200,000 distinct CDR3 sequences; about a fifth of these occur just once. About 7% of the sample is taken by the ten largest.

The germline V gene (reference sequence) sets CDR1 to SEHNR and CDR2 to FQNEAQ. From the cysteine through the phenylalanine, the CDR3 covers 15 amino acids. CDR3 DNA only is kept here, 45 bases in frame from base 1. Cut back by 6 bases and 0 bases, the V and J ends lie 12 bases apart. The sequence came from a woman in her 50s with alopecia areata. Some clones in this sample may be carry-over from other donors' samples. Source: whole blood, taken in connection with sensitization to the hapten diphenylcyclopropenone (DPC). This receptor chain uses TRBV7-9 and TRBJ2-1; the D gene is unclear. At the DNA level, the sequence is TGTGCCAGCAGACCACACGGAAGCTCCTACAATGAGCAGTTCTTC. Its protein reads: CASRPHGSSYNEQFF.